These 12 T cell receptor beta chains share one sample of origin, sequenced in a study of a mutant IDH1 vaccine in newly diagnosed glioma. Assay: immunoSEQ multiplex PCR; the TCRdb copy retains only in-frame clones and omits some. In the table there are tens of thousands of clones, roughly 85% of which are singletons. No antigen has been identified for these receptors. Time point specified: week 35, safety follow-up. All doses held 300 ug of mutant IDH1 20-mer peptide, with topical imiquimod. The sample was PBMCs, taken from a glioma patient whose treatment included an IDH1 peptide vaccine. Receptors were obtained from a woman under 30 with glioma.

DNA for the CDR3: TGTGCCTGGAGTGGCCTCGACAGGTACCAAGAGACCCAGTACTTC. Protein: CAWSGLDRYQETQYF. The chain has TRBV30 and TRBJ2-5; D might be TRBD1 (6 bases). This CDR3 contains 15 residues. The germline V gene encodes CDR1 GTSNPN and CDR2 SVGIG (reference sequence). V lost 1 base, J lost 0 bases, and 12 bases lay in between. The variable domain in full, completed from reference TRBV30 and TRBJ2-5, reads SQTIHQWPATLVQPVGSPLSLECTVEGTSNPNLYWYRQAAGRGLQLLFYSVGIGQISSEVPQNLSASRPQDRQFILSSKKLLLSDSGFYLCAWSGLDRYQETQYFGPGTRLLVL.

The rearrangement uses TRBV10-3 and TRBJ1-1; D is uncertain. This CDR3 spans 11 amino acids. Germline V gene sequence: CDR1 ENHRY, CDR2 SYGVKD. The V end lost 9 bases, the J end lost 5 bases, and 10 bases lay between the germline ends. The CDR3 spells CAISPGTEAFF. The CDR3 DNA reads as TGTGCCATATCCCCGGGGACTGAAGCTTTCTTT.

V and J are TRBV7-2 and TRBJ2-1; TRBD2 might be the D (6 bases). Trimming pared 1 base from V and 8 bases from J, leaving 15 bases between. The CDR3 length is 15 residues. The V gene's germline CDR1 is SGHTA and CDR2 FQGNSA. In DNA form, the CDR3 reads TGTGCCAGCAGCTTAGGGTCTAGCGAAGTGGATGAGCAGTTCTTC. Translating gives CASSLGSSEVDEQFF.

The chain couples TRBV2 to TRBJ1-6; the D is unclear. Trimming left V 6 bases short and J 5 bases short, with 14 bases between. Germline V CDR1 and CDR2: SNHLY, FYNNEI. This CDR3 is 15 amino acids long. The CDR3 DNA is TGTGCCAGCAGAGACGGAACCATTAATAATTCACCCCTCCACTTT. It encodes CASRDGTINNSPLHF.

The rearrangement joins TRBV11-2 to TRBJ2-7; 7 bases align to TRBD2. The junction had 8 bases not matched to a gene; V was cut back by 0 bases and J by 3 bases. Per germline, CDR1 SGHAT and CDR2 FQNNGV. CDR3 size: 16 residues. The CDR3 sequence is CASSLDEAGVVYEQYF. The DNA of the CDR3 is TGTGCCAGCAGCTTAGATGAGGCGGGGGTAGTCTACGAGCAGTACTTC.

V is TRBV6-4 and J is TRBJ1-2; TRBD1 might be the D (5 bases). The CDR3 runs 14 residues. Germline CDR1 is MRHNA and CDR2 is SNTAGT. Trimming took off 3 bases at V and 4 bases at J, with 12 bases between the two ends. The CDR3 is CASSETGYGYGYTF. The CDR3 region has the DNA TGTGCCAGCAGTGAAACAGGTTATGGCTATGGCTACACCTTC.

This chain connects TRBV19 to TRBJ2-7; D perhaps matches TRBD1 (6 bases). The CDR3 is 17 residues long. Deletions cut 1 base from V and 2 bases from J, with 18 bases between. Germline V gives CDR1 LNHDA, CDR2 SQIVND (reference sequence). The CDR3 DNA reads as TGTGCCAGTAGTATAGGCGATGACAGGCCAACGGCCTACGAGCAGTACTTC. This codes for CASSIGDDRPTAYEQYF.

This clone has more than one count but fewer than ten. The chain links TRBV9 to TRBJ2-5; tentatively, D is TRBD2 (6 bases). Germline V CDR1 and CDR2: SGDLS, YYNGEE. The CDR3 spans 15 residues. Trimming took 0 bases from V and 4 from J, leaving 13 bases between them. CDR3 sequence (DNA): TGTGCCAGCAGCGTAGATTCTGGAGGGTTAGAGACCCAGTACTTC. It encodes CASSVDSGGLETQYF. The full variable domain, with the rest looked up from reference TRBV9 and TRBJ2-5, is DSGVTQTPKHLITATGQRVTLRCSPRSGDLSVYWYQQSLDQGLQFLIQYYNGEERAKGNILERFSAQQFPDLHSELNLSSLELGDSALYFCASSVDSGGLETQYFGPGTRLLVL.

This clone was counted only a few times. The chain recombines TRBV28 with TRBJ1-2; D remains ambiguous. The CDR3 length is 14 residues. The V end was cut by 6 bases, the J end by 1 base, with 12 bases between. Germline CDR1 and CDR2: MDHEN and SYDVKM. The CDR3 nucleotides are TGTGCCAGCAGCCCCCCCCAGGTTAACTATGGCTACACCTTC. It yields the protein CASSPPQVNYGYTF.

The chain joins TRBV19 to TRBJ1-4; 9 bases fit TRBD1. CDR3 length: 15 amino acids. V lost 8 bases and J lost 5; bases outside the gene matches: 9. The germline CDR1 and CDR2 sequences are LNHDA and SQIVND (reference sequence). The CDR3 protein is CASESDGTGNEKLFF. The CDR3 DNA reads TGTGCCAGTGAATCCGACGGGACAGGGAATGAAAAACTGTTTTTT.

J is TRBJ1-2 and V is TRBV7-2, with a weak D call TRBD1 (5 bases). In germline, CDR1 is SGHTA, CDR2 FQGNSA. V was pared by 4 bases and J by 8 bases, with 14 bases between. The CDR3 totals 13 residues. The CDR3 region has the DNA TGTGCCAGCAGCTCCCGGGGGACGTGGGGCTACACCTTC. Its protein is CASSSRGTWGYTF.

The rearrangement links TRBV5-1 to TRBJ2-7; TRBD1 matches at 9 bases. CDR1 SGHRS and CDR2 YFSETQ come from the germline V gene. CDR3 size: 14 residues. The V segment lost 0 bases and the J segment 2 bases; nucleotides outside the gene matches: 0. Written as DNA, the CDR3 is TGCGCCAGCAGCTTGGGGACAGGGGCCTACGAGCAGTACTTC. It translates to CASSLGTGAYEQYF. The complete variable domain, with remaining parts taken from reference TRBV5-1 and TRBJ2-7, reads KAGVTQTPRYLIKTRGQQVTLSCSPISGHRSVSWYQQTPGQGLQFLFEYFSETQRNKGNFPGRFSGRQFSNSRSEMNVSTLELGDSALYLCASSLGTGAYEQYFGPGTRLTVT.